Below, 20 T cell receptor beta chains from the same sample are listed, as sequenced in a study of blood T cell repertoires in COVID-19. Clones were read by immunoSEQ multiplex PCR, and TCRdb kept only the in-frame ones, dropping some. The table has roughly 200,000 clones, approximately 88% seen once; the top ten hold 3.5% to 5%. Sequences were obtained from peripheral blood. The receptors stem from a woman under 40 with acute or convalescent COVID-19.

This clone appeared many times. This chain joins TRBV7-9 and TRBJ2-1, with 7 nucleotides matching TRBD2. Germline V lookup: CDR1 SEHNR, CDR2 FQNEAQ (reference sequence). The CDR3 has 12 amino acids. J lost 7 bases, V lost 4 bases, and 1 base had no gene match. CDR3 sequence: CASSSLANEQFF. The CDR3 DNA is TGTGCCAGCAGCTCACTAGCGAATGAGCAGTTCTTC.

The chain combines TRBV28 with TRBJ1-2, with no clear D. The ends were cut back, 10 bases at V and 8 bases at J, with 11 bases in the middle. The length of the CDR3 is 10 residues. Germline assignment: CDR1 MDHEN and CDR2 SYDVKM. CDR3 sequence: CATSRYGYTF. CDR3 nucleotides: TGTGCCACCAGCCGGTACGGCTACACCTTC.

This clone was found once. The chain links TRBV28 to TRBJ1-5, with a weak D call TRBD1 (5 bases). This CDR3 has 15 amino acids. Looked up from germline, CDR1 is MDHEN and CDR2 is SYDVKM. V lost 4 bases and J 9 bases, leaving 19 bases between the germline ends. This CDR3 reads CASSSLSGLGWPQHF. The CDR3 bases are TGTGCCAGCAGTTCTCTTTCAGGGCTAGGTTGGCCCCAGCATTTT.

This chain uses TRBV24-1 with TRBJ2-5, with unresolved D. This CDR3 region has 8 residues. Germline V lookup: CDR1 KGHDR, CDR2 SFDVKD. CDR3 region: CVEETQYF. CDR3 DNA sequence: TGTGTAGAGGAGACCCAGTACTTC.

The chain couples TRBV7-9 to TRBJ2-1, with 8 bases identical to TRBD2. V was clipped by 5 bases and J by 7 bases; unmatched bases: 16. The germline V gene has CDR1 SEHNR and CDR2 FQNEAQ (reference sequence). The CDR3 contains 17 residues. The CDR3, as DNA: TGTGCCAGCAGCCCGATCCTGGCGAGCGGGAGCCGAAATGAGCAGTTCTTC. Encoded protein: CASSPILASGSRNEQFF.

This sequence joins TRBV18 and TRBJ2-3; no firm D call. This CDR3 is built from 13 residues. Trimming left V 1 base short and J 5 bases short, with 7 bases between. Germline V gives CDR1 KGHSH, CDR2 LQKENI. This CDR3 is CASSPLPGDTQYF. As DNA, the CDR3 is TGTGCCAGCTCACCACTGCCCGGAGATACGCAGTATTTT.

This chain links TRBV3-1 (or the pseudogene TRBV3-2) with TRBJ1-1, with 10 nucleotides matching TRBD1. The ends lost 4 bases at V and 11 bases at J; junction bases unmatched: 10. The CDR3 length is 14 residues. CDR1 LGHDT and CDR2 YNNKEL come from the germline V gene (reference sequence). CDR3 sequence: CASSPRAGQGSAFF. The CDR3 coding sequence is TGTGCCAGCAGCCCTCGCGCGGGACAGGGGAGTGCTTTCTTT.

The chain combines TRBV5-1 with TRBJ1-5; 7 nucleotides match TRBD1. CDR1 SGHRS and CDR2 YFSETQ come from the germline V gene. This CDR3 comprises 15 residues. Unmatched junction bases numbered 5, after V lost 0 bases and J lost 5 bases. Written as DNA, the CDR3 is TGCGCCAGCAGCTTGGTTGGGGACAGTGATCAGCCCCAGCATTTT. Residues: CASSLVGDSDQPQHF.

This clone has only a few counts. The rearrangement links TRBV5-6 to TRBJ2-7, with TRBD1 matching 9 bases. This CDR3 region has 15 residues. With 4 bases clipped from V and 4 bases from J, the junction kept 9 bases outside the gene matches. The germline V gene encodes CDR1 SGHDT and CDR2 YYEEEE. The CDR3 nucleotides read TGTGCCAGCAGCCGGGACAGGGCGAGAACTTACGAGCAGTACTTC. This gives the protein CASSRDRARTYEQYF.

This chain links TRBV3-1 (or the pseudogene TRBV3-2) with TRBJ2-5; tentative D call: TRBD1 (5 bases). This CDR3 has 18 amino acids. Germline V gene sequence: CDR1 LGHDT, CDR2 YNNKEL (reference sequence). Trimming left V 0 bases short and J 2 bases short, with 19 bases between. CDR3 region: CASSQDYKRGPGQETQYF. CDR3 sequence (DNA): TGTGCCAGCAGCCAAGATTATAAAAGGGGTCCCGGGCAAGAGACCCAGTACTTC.

The V call is TRBV28, the J call TRBJ2-7, with D maybe TRBD1 (6 bases). CDR1 is MDHEN and CDR2 is SYDVKM in the germline V gene. With 4 bases removed from V and 3 bases from J, the gap between germline ends came to 7 bases. CDR3 length: 12 amino acids. This chain's CDR3 is CASSYRVYEQYF. The CDR3 DNA follows: TGTGCCAGCAGTTACAGGGTCTACGAGCAGTACTTC.

The gene calls are TRBV28 and TRBJ1-2, with TRBD1 matching 7 bases. Looked up from germline, CDR1 is MDHEN and CDR2 is SYDVKM. Germline trimming cut 7 bases from V and 5 bases from J; bases unmatched to any gene: 7. The CDR3 totals 13 residues. CDR3 nucleotides: TGTGCCAGCACCCCGACAGGGAGGTATGGCTACACCTTC. It yields the protein CASTPTGRYGYTF.

V and J are TRBV12-3 or TRBV12-4 and TRBJ1-2; D remains ambiguous. Deletions cut 3 bases from V and 3 bases from J, with 8 bases between. The CDR3 has 13 amino acids. The CDR3, as DNA: TGTGCCAGCAGTTTTCGGCAGGACTATGGCTACACCTTC. Encoded protein: CASSFRQDYGYTF.

This chain connects TRBV6-5 to TRBJ2-7, with 7 nucleotides matching TRBD1. After removal of 5 bases from V and 3 bases from J, the junction contained 7 bases not matched to a gene. The CDR3 totals 14 residues. Germline values: CDR1 MNHEY, CDR2 SVGAGI. The CDR3 DNA sequence: TGTGCCAGCAGTCGCCTCCGGGACAGCTACGAGCAGTACTTC. Translation: CASSRLRDSYEQYF.

The genes are TRBV5-1 and TRBJ2-3, with TRBD2 matching over 10 bases. The CDR3 totals 15 residues. Per the germline V gene, CDR1 is SGHRS and CDR2 is YFSETQ. V lost 2 bases and J lost 7; bases outside the gene matches: 7. Here the CDR3 DNA reads TGCGCCAGCAGCTTTACTAGCGGGGCCCCTTATACGCAGTATTTT. Translation: CASSFTSGAPYTQYF. Full variable domain (remainder filled in from reference TRBV5-1 and TRBJ2-3): KAGVTQTPRYLIKTRGQQVTLSCSPISGHRSVSWYQQTPGQGLQFLFEYFSETQRNKGNFPGRFSGRQFSNSRSEMNVSTLELGDSALYLCASSFTSGAPYTQYFGPGTRLTVL.

V usage is TRBV5-1 and J usage is TRBJ1-4; D remains ambiguous. V lost 2 bases to trimming and J lost 0 bases, with 8 bases between them. There are 15 residues in the CDR3. Per germline, CDR1 SGHRS and CDR2 YFSETQ. CDR3 residues: CASSLASTTNEKLFF. Here the CDR3 DNA reads TGCGCCAGCAGCTTAGCATCGACAACTAATGAAAAACTGTTTTTT.

The chain combines TRBV6-4 with TRBJ1-6, with TRBD1 as a possible D gene (6 bases). The ends were cut back, 7 bases at V and 12 bases at J, with 19 bases in the middle. The V gene's germline CDR1 is MRHNA and CDR2 SNTAGT. The CDR3 is made up of 14 amino acids. CDR3 sequence (DNA): TGTGCCAGCACCGACGACAGGAGTCTTGAACCCCTCCACTTT. Translation gives CASTDDRSLEPLHF.

This chain uses TRBV27 with TRBJ1-1; TRBD1 agrees at 7 bases. Germline CDR1 and CDR2: MNHEY and SMNVEV (reference sequence). J lost 8 bases, V lost 5 bases, and 8 bases had no gene match. This CDR3 comprises 13 residues. The CDR3 spells CASSIRRGVEAFF. DNA of the CDR3: TGTGCCAGCAGTATCCGCAGGGGGGTAGAAGCTTTCTTT.

The chain carries TRBV28 and TRBJ1-2, with 7 bases fitting TRBD1. The germline V gene encodes CDR1 MDHEN and CDR2 SYDVKM. This CDR3 contains 15 residues. The V segment lost 5 bases and the J segment 4 bases; nucleotides outside the gene matches: 10. DNA of the CDR3: TGTGCCAGCAGTCCGACAGGGCCACTTGGCTATGGCTACACCTTC. Translation gives CASSPTGPLGYGYTF.

The V call is TRBV5-1, the J call TRBJ2-1; weak D call: TRBD1 (5 bases). From germline, CDR1 is SGHRS and CDR2 YFSETQ. V was shortened by 4 bases and J by 2 bases, with 7 bases between the two germline ends. The length of the CDR3 is 13 residues. CDR3 sequence (DNA): TGCGCCAGCAGCAGGGGAACCTACAATGAGCAGTTCTTC. Translating it yields CASSRGTYNEQFF.